The 25 T cell receptor beta chains reported below all come from one sample, sequenced in a study of OX40 agonist ivuxolimab in advanced cancers. The data were produced by immunoSEQ multiplex PCR, yet TCRdb's version contains in-frame clones alone and is incomplete. Of 60,000 to 80,000 clones listed, about 85% are singletons. Source: CD4+ or CD8+ T cells sorted from blood, taken in a trial of the OX40 agonist ivuxolimab. These receptors were taken from an adult with an advanced solid tumor such as melanoma, head and neck, liver or kidney cancer.

The table lists this clone with a count of one. This chain's CDR3 is CASSPDRGVYGYTF. The DNA of the CDR3 is TGTGCCAGCAGTCCGGACAGGGGTGTCTATGGCTACACCTTC. The rearrangement uses TRBV6-5 and TRBJ1-2, with 9 bases matching TRBD1. CDR3 length: 14 amino acids. With 5 bases clipped from V and 4 bases from J, the junction kept 5 bases outside the gene matches. CDR1 is MNHEY and CDR2 is SVGAGI in the germline V gene.

The chain is built from TRBV7-2 and TRBJ2-1; no definite D call. Germline CDR1 SGHTA, CDR2 FQGNSA. The CDR3 loop spans 13 amino acids. V shed 4 bases and J shed 6 bases, with 10 bases lying between them. This chain's CDR3 is CASSSRVGNEQFF. CDR3 in DNA: TGTGCCAGCAGCTCCCGCGTGGGCAATGAGCAGTTCTTC.

This clone was detected only a few times. The V call is TRBV29-1, the J call TRBJ1-1; TRBD1 might be the D (5 bases). Trimming cost V 3 bases and J 5 bases, with 13 bases left between them. CDR3 length: 13 amino acids. CDR1 and CDR2 (germline): SQVTM, ANQGSEA. The CDR3 sequence is CSVESDWGTEAFF. The CDR3 coding sequence is TGCAGCGTTGAGTCCGACTGGGGGACTGAAGCTTTCTTT.

This chain uses TRBV27 with TRBJ2-1; possibly TRBD1 or TRBD2 for D (5 bases each). Germline V gives CDR1 MNHEY, CDR2 SMNVEV (reference sequence). The CDR3 consists of 13 residues. Between the trimmed V and J ends, which lost 8 bases and 6 bases, there was a span of 14 bases. CDR3 amino acids: CASFAGTTNEQFF. In nucleotides, the CDR3 is TGTGCCAGCTTTGCCGGGACGACCAATGAGCAGTTCTTC.

The gene calls are TRBV30 and TRBJ1-5; 10 bases agree with TRBD1. Germline lookup yields CDR1 GTSNPN and CDR2 SVGIG (reference sequence). V trimming: 5 bases; J trimming: 7 bases; junction bases outside the gene matches: 5. CDR3 length equals 13 residues. The CDR3 nucleotides are TGTGCCTGGGACAGGGGGCGAGGACAGCCCCAGCATTTT. Translation gives CAWDRGRGQPQHF.

This chain joins TRBV11-2 and TRBJ2-5; TRBD2 aligns across 14 bases. Germline lookup yields CDR1 SGHAT and CDR2 FQNNGV. The junction had 4 bases not matched to a gene; V was cut back by 5 bases and J by 2 bases. This CDR3 is 16 amino acids long. CDR3 protein: CASSPWTSGRQETQYF. DNA of the CDR3: TGTGCCAGCAGCCCTTGGACTAGCGGGAGGCAAGAGACCCAGTACTTC.

The V and J genes are TRBV6-1 and TRBJ2-5; unclear D gene. The DNA end is more similar to TRBJ2-7, so the J call may be wrong. The CDR3 runs 14 residues. Germline CDR1 is MNHNS and CDR2 is SASEGT. CDR3: CASSEAHLVYEQYF. CDR3 DNA sequence: TGTGCCAGCAGTGAAGCCCACCTTGTATACGAGCAGTACTTC.

The table lists this clone with a few counts. The chain combines TRBV6-1 with TRBJ1-1; 8 nucleotides match TRBD1. Trimming removed 7 bases from V and 0 bases from J; junction bases left unmatched: 4. Germline loops: CDR1 MNHNS, CDR2 SASEGT. CDR3 length equals 14 residues. CDR3 nucleotide sequence: TGTGCCAGCACTGGACAGGGTTTGAACACTGAAGCTTTCTTT. Amino acids: CASTGQGLNTEAFF.

The chain joins TRBV5-5 to TRBJ1-1, with a possible D match to TRBD1 (6 bases). In germline, CDR1 is SGHKS, CDR2 YYEKEE (reference sequence). Trimming took 4 bases from V and 4 from J, leaving 14 bases between them. The CDR3 runs 14 residues. CDR3 residues: CASSHPRGGTEAFF. The DNA of the CDR3 is TGTGCCAGCAGCCACCCAAGGGGGGGCACTGAAGCTTTCTTT.

This chain uses TRBV2 with TRBJ2-5, with 9 nucleotides matching TRBD1. CDR3 length: 14 residues. Trimming cost V 5 bases and J 4 bases; bases outside gene matches: 5. Germline V gene data show CDR1 as SNHLY and CDR2 as FYNNEI. As DNA, the CDR3 is TGTGCCAGCAGTCAGGGACAGGGTGCAGAGACCCAGTACTTC. It codes for CASSQGQGAETQYF.

This rearrangement joins TRBV5-1 to TRBJ1-1; TRBD1 aligns across 7 bases. Germline CDR1 reads SGHRS; CDR2 reads YFSETQ. Trimming took 2 bases from V and 4 from J; bases not matched to a gene: 5. The length of the CDR3 is 14 residues. CDR3 in amino acids: CASSFGQEGTEAFF. CDR3 in DNA: TGCGCCAGCAGCTTTGGACAGGAAGGCACTGAAGCTTTCTTT.

The V call is TRBV29-1, the J call TRBJ1-1; 7 nucleotides align to TRBD1. Trimming cost V 4 bases and J 0 bases; bases outside gene matches: 2. This CDR3 has 13 residues. The germline gives CDR1 SQVTM, CDR2 ANQGSEA. In nucleotides, the CDR3 is TGCAGCGTTGTAAGGGGGCTGAACACTGAAGCTTTCTTT. It codes for CSVVRGLNTEAFF. Based on the CDR3 plus reference TRBV29-1 and TRBJ1-1, the full variable domain is SAVISQKPSRDICQRGTSLTIQCQVDSQVTMMFWYRQQPGQSLTLIATANQGSEATYESGFVIDKFPISRPNLTFSTLTVSNMSPEDSSIYLCSVVRGLNTEAFFGQGTRLTVV.

The V gene is TRBV5-8, the J gene TRBJ1-1, with 10 bases matching TRBD1. V lost 5 bases, J lost 3 bases, and 4 bases stayed unmatched. This CDR3 has 14 amino acids. Germline V CDR1 and CDR2: SGHTS, YDEGEE. CDR3 nucleotide sequence: TGTGCCAGCAGTAGGGACAGGGGATACACTGAAGCTTTCTTT. This encodes CASSRDRGYTEAFF.

This chain uses TRBV6-4 with TRBJ2-1; D remains unclear. The CDR3 is made up of 14 amino acids. In germline, CDR1 is MRHNA, CDR2 SNTAGT. Trimming took off 7 bases at V and 3 bases at J, with 13 bases between the two ends. The CDR3 spells CASKLMTGYNEQFF. CDR3 DNA sequence: TGTGCCAGCAAACTCATGACTGGCTACAATGAGCAGTTCTTC.

This clone has a handful of counts. The rearrangement joins TRBV2 to TRBJ1-5; 7 bases are shared with TRBD1. The germline gives CDR1 SNHLY, CDR2 FYNNEI. There are 12 residues in the CDR3. Unmatched junction bases numbered 0, after V lost 8 bases and J lost 2 bases. CDR3 protein: CASGTGNQPQHF. In DNA, the CDR3 is TGTGCCAGCGGGACAGGCAATCAGCCCCAGCATTTT.

This chain joins TRBV19 and TRBJ2-7; D gene unclear. Germline V CDR1 and CDR2: LNHDA, SQIVND (reference sequence). The CDR3 spans 11 residues. The V end lost 5 bases, the J end lost 7 bases, and 9 bases lay between the germline ends. CDR3 loop: CASSSFREQYF. The CDR3 DNA sequence: TGTGCCAGTAGTTCCTTCCGTGAGCAGTACTTC.

This chain links TRBV29-1 with TRBJ2-1; D is tentatively TRBD1 or TRBD2 (5 bases each). The CDR3 length is 14 residues. Trimming took 2 bases from V and 4 from J, leaving 12 bases between them. Germline V lookup: CDR1 SQVTM, CDR2 ANQGSEA. The CDR3 region has the DNA TGCAGCGTTGAATGGGGACGGAATTACAATGAGCAGTTCTTC. This codes for CSVEWGRNYNEQFF.

Only one count was recorded for this clone. V is TRBV5-4 and J is TRBJ2-5, with 9 bases matching TRBD1. The trim removed 4 bases at V and 5 bases at J, leaving 6 bases unmatched. The CDR3 is 14 residues long. Germline V lookup: CDR1 SGHNT, CDR2 YYREEE (reference sequence). CDR3 sequence reads: CASSLQGAVETQYF. CDR3 bases: TGTGCCAGCAGCCTACAGGGGGCCGTCGAGACCCAGTACTTC.

The J gene is TRBJ2-3, the V gene TRBV5-1; 7 bases match TRBD2. The CDR3 is made up of 16 amino acids. Looked up from germline, CDR1 is SGHRS and CDR2 is YFSETQ. With 5 bases clipped from V and 3 bases from J, the junction kept 12 bases outside the gene matches. CDR3 DNA sequence: TGCGCCAGCAGGGACAAAGTGAGCGGGGTTACAGATACGCAGTATTTT. It yields the protein CASRDKVSGVTDTQYF.

V gene TRBV7-8 combines with J gene TRBJ1-3; 12 bases are a match to TRBD1. Per germline, CDR1 SGHVS and CDR2 FQNEAQ. There are 16 residues in the CDR3. V dropped 5 bases and J dropped 4; count of bases not matched to a gene: 6. In nucleotides, the CDR3 is TGTGCCAGCAGCGACCGGGACAGGGGGCTCGGAAACACCATATATTTT. This sequence encodes CASSDRDRGLGNTIYF.

This rearrangement joins TRBV6-5 to TRBJ2-5, with D unresolved. The better agreement between TRBJ2-7 and the DNA end casts doubt on the J call. Germline CDR1 MNHEY, CDR2 SVGAGI. The CDR3 length is 12 residues. The CDR3 region is CASSSNGYEQYF. The CDR3 region has the DNA TGTGCCAGCAGTTCTAACGGTTACGAGCAGTACTTC.

The CDR3 DNA sequence: TGTGCCAGTAGTAAGTTTCCTCGGGGACTAGCGGGACCAGAGACCCAGTACTTC. This translates into CASSKFPRGLAGPETQYF. This rearrangement joins TRBV19 to TRBJ2-5; 13 nucleotides match TRBD2. Germline V lookup: CDR1 LNHDA, CDR2 SQIVND (reference sequence). The CDR3 runs 18 residues. The trim removed 4 bases at V and 4 bases at J, leaving 12 bases unmatched.

V gene TRBV5-4 combines with J gene TRBJ2-1, with 16 bases aligning to TRBD2. Trimming removed 4 bases from V and 0 bases from J; junction bases left unmatched: 7. Germline V gives CDR1 SGHNT, CDR2 YYREEE (reference sequence). The CDR3 totals 19 residues. The CDR3 here is CASSGAGTSGGASYNEQFF. The CDR3 coding sequence is TGTGCCAGCAGCGGTGCCGGGACTAGCGGGGGGGCCTCCTACAATGAGCAGTTCTTC.

In this sample, this clone turned up once. The chain combines TRBV5-1 with TRBJ2-7; 10 nucleotides align to TRBD2. CDR1 and CDR2 (germline): SGHRS, YFSETQ. The V segment lost 7 bases and the J segment 1 base; nucleotides outside the gene matches: 5. The CDR3 loop spans 14 amino acids. CDR3 sequence: CASRLAGGSYEQYF. The CDR3, as DNA: TGCGCCAGCCGATTAGCGGGGGGTTCCTACGAGCAGTACTTC.

The chain employs TRBV28 and TRBJ2-7, with D maybe TRBD1 (5 bases). Trimming stripped 1 base from V and 5 bases from J, with 15 bases between. This CDR3 has 15 residues. Germline CDR1 MDHEN, CDR2 SYDVKM. The CDR3 region has the DNA TGTGCCAGCAGTTTATCAGGGCCGGAAGGTCACGAGCAGTACTTC. Its translation is CASSLSGPEGHEQYF.